Below are 28 T cell receptor beta chains sequenced from a single sample in a study of T cells after yellow fever vaccination. TCRdb re-analysed the 5' RACE reads in MiXCR, keeping a single row per CDR3 protein. This table holds approximately 96,000 distinct CDR3 sequences, 8.9% found once. The input for sequencing was CD8+ T cells not binding an NS4B(214-222) dextramer, sorted from PBMCs, taken roughly 15 days after the first yellow fever vaccination. The receptor set was obtained from a man aged 18 to 29 who received the YFV17D yellow fever vaccine.

V is TRBV10-3 and J is TRBJ2-4; 7 bases are a match to TRBD1. CDR1 and CDR2 (germline): ENHRY, SYGVKD. This CDR3 region has 17 residues. Losses at the gene ends were 4 bases for V and 0 bases for J; bases not matched to a gene: 9. CDR3 in DNA: TGTGCCATCAGTGGGACAGGATTGGACCTAGCCAAAAACATTCAGTACTTC. Protein sequence: CAISGTGLDLAKNIQYF.

V gene TRBV5-6 combines with J gene TRBJ2-7, with 8 bases that match TRBD1. This CDR3 is built from 16 residues. The germline V gene encodes CDR1 SGHDT and CDR2 YYEEEE. V was clipped by 4 bases and J by 0 bases; unmatched bases: 9. CDR3 residues: CASSPATGAPSYEQYV. In DNA form, the CDR3 reads TGTGCCAGCAGCCCTGCGACAGGGGCCCCCTCCTACGAGCAGTACGTC.

The chain links TRBV6-5 to TRBJ2-6; no reliable D call. Germline-derived CDR1 and CDR2 are MNHEY and SVGAGI. This CDR3 spans 16 amino acids. The V gene lost 0 bases and the J gene lost 2 bases, with 8 bases spanning the gap. For the CDR3, the DNA is TGTGCCAGCAGTTACTCGAATAGGGCTGGGGCCAACGTCCTGACTTTC. As protein: CASSYSNRAGANVLTF.

This rearrangement joins TRBV7-8 to TRBJ1-6; weak D call: TRBD1 (6 bases). The V and J ends lost 5 bases and 9 bases respectively, with 20 bases between them. CDR1 and CDR2 (germline): SGHVS, FQNEAQ. The CDR3 covers 16 residues. CDR3 DNA: TGTGCCAGCAGCCCAGCTCGGGGGCCCGATTCTTCACCCCTCCACTTT. It codes for CASSPARGPDSSPLHF.

The V gene is TRBV23-1, the J gene TRBJ2-6; D could derive from TRBD1 or TRBD2 (5 bases each). TRBV23-1 is given ORF status, its function remaining uncertain. The CDR3 length is 18 residues. V was pared by 2 bases and J by 0 bases, with 14 bases between. CDR3 nucleotide sequence: TGCGCCAGCAGTCAACGCCAATCAGGGAGCTCTGGGGCCAACGTCCTGACTTTC. Its protein is CASSQRQSGSSGANVLTF.

This chain joins TRBV20-1 and TRBJ1-5, with D unclear. Germline V gives CDR1 DFQATT, CDR2 SNEGSKA (reference sequence). The CDR3 runs to 15 residues. V dropped 3 bases and J dropped 0 bases, with 12 bases sitting between them. The CDR3 nucleotides are TGCAGTGCTAGTAGTGTATTAGGTAGCAATCAGCCCCAGCATTTT. It is translated as CSASSVLGSNQPQHF.

The chain has TRBV7-9 and TRBJ1-2, with D hard to call. The germline CDR1 and CDR2 sequences are SEHNR and FQNEAQ (reference sequence). This CDR3 is 11 amino acids long. The ends were cut back, 4 bases at V and 5 bases at J, with 5 bases in the middle. The CDR3 DNA follows: TGTGCCAGCAGCTCCAGTTATGGCTACACCTTC. It translates to CASSSSYGYTF.

This clonotype was observed a handful of times. The chain uses TRBV20-1 and TRBJ2-3, with 9 nucleotides matching TRBD1. The CDR3 has 15 residues. Per the germline V gene, CDR1 is DFQATT and CDR2 is SNEGSKA (reference sequence). V gave up 3 bases and J gave up 3 bases; unmatched junction bases: 7. The CDR3 DNA is TGCAGTGCTAGCCTAGACAGGGGGGGGACAGATACGCAGTATTTT. It translates to CSASLDRGGTDTQYF.

This clonotype was counted ten times or more. This chain joins TRBV20-1 and TRBJ2-1; 8 bases map to TRBD2. Germline V gives CDR1 DFQATT, CDR2 SNEGSKA (reference sequence). There are 15 residues in the CDR3. With 0 bases clipped from V and 8 bases from J, the junction kept 9 bases outside the gene matches. CDR3 DNA sequence: TGCAGTGCTAGAGATACCGGGGGGGCCGTCGATGAGCAGTTCTTC. It codes for CSARDTGGAVDEQFF.

This clonotype was counted between two and nine times. The chain uses TRBV7-9 and TRBJ2-7, with TRBD2 matching over 7 bases. V shed 5 bases, J shed 2 bases, and the junction held 3 bases outside the gene matches. Germline values: CDR1 SEHNR, CDR2 FQNEAQ (reference sequence). The CDR3 extends over 13 amino acids. The CDR3 sequence is CASSRSGAYEQYV. DNA for the CDR3: TGTGCCAGCAGCCGAAGCGGGGCCTACGAGCAGTACGTC.

The chain uses TRBV6-1 and TRBJ2-3; D may be TRBD2 (7 bases). There are 15 residues in the CDR3. Trimming left V 7 bases short and J 4 bases short, with 18 bases between. The germline gives CDR1 MNHNS, CDR2 SASEGT. In DNA, the CDR3 is TGTGCCAGCACCTCGAAGGGGGGGGCCTCAGATACGCAGTATTTT. This encodes CASTSKGGASDTQYF.

The chain uses TRBV7-9 and TRBJ2-7; a possible D gene is TRBD1 (6 bases). Germline V gives CDR1 SEHNR, CDR2 FQNEAQ (reference sequence). The CDR3 sequence is 13 residues long. Trimming shortened V by 5 bases and J by 2 bases, and 10 bases separated the two germline ends. The CDR3 DNA follows: TGTGCCAGCAGCCCGACAGGACCCTACGAGCAGTACTTC. Encoded protein: CASSPTGPYEQYF. Complete variable domain (other parts from reference TRBV7-9 and TRBJ2-7): DTGVSQNPRHKITKRGQNVTFRCDPISEHNRLYWYRQTLGQGPEFLTYFQNEAQLEKSRLLSDRFSAERPKGSFSTLEIQRTEQGDSAMYLCASSPTGPYEQYFGPGTRLTVT.

The CDR3 sequence is CASSSEGSYNEQFF. The CDR3 DNA is TGTGCCAGCAGCTCGGAAGGTTCCTACAATGAGCAGTTCTTC. V usage is TRBV7-8 and J usage is TRBJ2-1; D is unresolved. Germline CDR1 and CDR2: SGHVS and FQNEAQ. CDR3 size: 14 residues. The V end was cut by 4 bases, the J end by 1 base, with 8 bases between.

This sequence joins TRBV12-3 or TRBV12-4 and TRBJ2-5; D might be TRBD2 (5 bases). Trimming removed 1 base at V and 4 bases at J, with 13 bases between. The length of the CDR3 is 15 residues. CDR3 amino acids: CASSLVGALRETQYF. The CDR3 nucleotides read TGTGCCAGCAGTTTAGTGGGAGCGCTTAGAGAGACCCAGTACTTC.

The V gene is TRBV6-5, the J gene TRBJ1-1, with D perhaps TRBD1 (5 bases). Trimming removed 5 bases at V and 1 base at J, with 17 bases between. Germline V CDR1 and CDR2: MNHEY, SVGAGI. The CDR3 totals 16 residues. The CDR3 bases are TGTGCCAGCAGTCTAACGGTGGTCGGGGGGAACACTGAAGCTTTCTTT. Its protein product is CASSLTVVGGNTEAFF.

This chain links TRBV19 with TRBJ2-7, with TRBD1 identical over 7 bases. The CDR3 totals 14 residues. CDR1 is LNHDA, CDR2 SQIVND, per germline (reference sequence). V dropped 3 bases and J dropped 7; count of bases not matched to a gene: 9. CDR3 residues: CASSIQGELGEQYF. CDR3 bases: TGTGCCAGTAGTATTCAGGGGGAGCTGGGGGAGCAGTACTTC.

This clonotype has a handful of counts. The chain combines TRBV3-1 with TRBJ1-1, with D uncertain. Trimming removed 4 bases at V and 1 base at J, with 7 bases between. Per the germline V gene, CDR1 is LGHDT and CDR2 is YNNKEL (reference sequence). The CDR3 is 13 residues long. CDR3 region: CASSLEENTEAFF. The CDR3 region has the DNA TGTGCCAGCAGCCTCGAGGAGAACACTGAAGCTTTCTTT.

The V and J genes are TRBV25-1 and TRBJ1-5; D is undetermined. Per the germline V gene, CDR1 is MGHDK and CDR2 is SYGVNS. V lost 2 bases, J lost 3 bases, and 2 bases lay in between. This CDR3 has 12 residues. The CDR3 nucleotides are TGTGCCAGCAGTGAAGCCAATCAGCCCCAGCATTTT. Its protein is CASSEANQPQHF. Complete variable domain (other parts from reference TRBV25-1 and TRBJ1-5): EADIYQTPRYLVIGTGKKITLECSQTMGHDKMYWYQQDPGMELHLIHYSYGVNSTEKGDLSSESTVSRIRTEHFPLTLESARPSHTSQYLCASSEANQPQHFGDGTRLSIL.

This clonotype was detected only a few times. The chain is built from TRBV6-5 and TRBJ1-1; TRBD1 aligns across 9 bases. The ends lost 10 bases at V and 5 bases at J; junction bases unmatched: 5. The CDR3 length is 12 residues. CDR1 is MNHEY and CDR2 is SVGAGI in the germline V gene. In DNA, the CDR3 is TGTGCCACGAAACAGGGGGCTACTGAAGCTTTCTTT. This gives the protein CATKQGATEAFF.

V gene TRBV12-3 or TRBV12-4 combines with J gene TRBJ2-7; D uncertain. CDR3 length equals 13 residues. The ends were cut back, 6 bases at V and 3 bases at J, with 12 bases in the middle. The CDR3 region is CASSPGRLYEQYV. CDR3 DNA: TGTGCCAGCAGCCCGGGCCGCCTCTACGAGCAGTACGTC.

V and J are TRBV25-1 and TRBJ1-1; a possible D gene is TRBD1 (6 bases). This CDR3 contains 15 residues. V was clipped by 3 bases and J by 5 bases, with 16 bases between them. Germline assignment: CDR1 MGHDK and CDR2 SYGVNS. The CDR3 region is CASSEWAERGTEAFF. CDR3 DNA sequence: TGTGCCAGCAGTGAGTGGGCGGAGAGGGGGACTGAAGCTTTCTTT.

The chain has TRBV20-1 and TRBJ2-1, with D perhaps matching TRBD1 or TRBD2 (5 bases each). CDR1 is DFQATT and CDR2 is SNEGSKA in the germline V gene (reference sequence). Deletions cut 5 bases from V and 6 bases from J, with 14 bases between. The CDR3 spans 13 residues. This chain's CDR3 is CSAFGTDFNEQFF. Written as DNA, the CDR3 is TGCAGTGCTTTCGGGACCGATTTCAATGAGCAGTTCTTC.

This sequence joins TRBV10-1 and TRBJ2-1, with 7 bases matching TRBD2. The CDR3 runs to 16 residues. Germline values: CDR1 WNHNN, CDR2 SYGVQD (reference sequence). The V and J ends lost 6 bases and 9 bases, in that order; junction bases with no gene match: 17. As DNA, the CDR3 is TGCGCCAGCAGGAAGAGACTAGCCAAAATTTCTGTTGAGCAGTTCTTC. Translating it yields CASRKRLAKISVEQFF.

Only a few counts were recorded for this clonotype. This chain links TRBV3-1 with TRBJ2-7; TRBD1 is a possible D gene (5 bases). Germline V CDR1 and CDR2: LGHDT, YNNKEL (reference sequence). Trimming cost V 0 bases and J 4 bases, with 10 bases left between them. The CDR3 runs 14 residues. CDR3 nucleotide sequence: TGTGCCAGCAGCCAAGAGAACAGGTTGTACGAGCAGTACTTC. Protein sequence: CASSQENRLYEQYF.

For the CDR3, the DNA is TGTGCCACCAGGAAGGACGCGAGCTCCTACAATGAGCAGTTCTTC. The encoded protein is CATRKDASSYNEQFF. V gene TRBV24-1 combines with J gene TRBJ2-1, with unresolved D. Germline CDR1 is KGHDR and CDR2 is SFDVKD. CDR3 length: 15 amino acids. The germline V and J ends were trimmed by 7 bases and 0 bases, with 12 bases remaining between them.

This clonotype was recorded a few times. The gene calls are TRBV5-8 and TRBJ2-7, with 7 bases aligning to TRBD1. Germline V gene data show CDR1 as SGHTS and CDR2 as YDEGEE. The CDR3 is 15 amino acids. The V and J ends lost 4 bases and 5 bases, in that order; junction bases with no gene match: 12. The CDR3 is CASSGEVTGTDEQYV. In DNA form, the CDR3 reads TGTGCCAGCAGCGGAGAAGTGACAGGGACCGACGAGCAGTACGTC.

This clonotype was seen more than once but under ten times. The rearrangement joins TRBV20-1 to TRBJ2-2; D call uncertain. The V end was cut by 5 bases, the J end by 2 bases, with 9 bases between. This CDR3 contains 13 residues. CDR1 and CDR2 (germline): DFQATT, SNEGSKA (reference sequence). The CDR3 sequence: CSAGEANTGELFF. Written as DNA, the CDR3 is TGCAGTGCTGGGGAAGCTAACACCGGGGAGCTGTTTTTT.

This clonotype was recorded a few times. The J gene is TRBJ2-7, the V gene TRBV20-1; D possibly matches TRBD1 or TRBD2 (6 bases each). V was trimmed by 6 bases and J by 1 base, leaving 19 bases between them. The CDR3 is 15 residues long. Germline CDR1 reads DFQATT; CDR2 reads SNEGSKA (reference sequence). The CDR3 DNA is TGCAGTGCCCCCGTGGGGGGCAGTACTTCCTACGAGCAGTACTTC. Its protein is CSAPVGGSTSYEQYF.